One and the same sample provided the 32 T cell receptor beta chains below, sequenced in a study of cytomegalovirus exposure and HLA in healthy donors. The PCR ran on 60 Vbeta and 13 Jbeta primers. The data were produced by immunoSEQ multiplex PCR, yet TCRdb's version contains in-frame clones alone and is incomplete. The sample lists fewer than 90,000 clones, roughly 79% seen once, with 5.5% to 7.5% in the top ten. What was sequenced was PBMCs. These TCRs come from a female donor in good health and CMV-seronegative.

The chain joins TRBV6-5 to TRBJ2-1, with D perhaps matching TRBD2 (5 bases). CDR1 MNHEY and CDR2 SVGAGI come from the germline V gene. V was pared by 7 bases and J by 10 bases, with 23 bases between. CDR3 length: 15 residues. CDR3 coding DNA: TGTGCCAGCAAAAGGAACACCCAAGGAGAGGGAGAGCAGTTCTTC. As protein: CASKRNTQGEGEQFF.

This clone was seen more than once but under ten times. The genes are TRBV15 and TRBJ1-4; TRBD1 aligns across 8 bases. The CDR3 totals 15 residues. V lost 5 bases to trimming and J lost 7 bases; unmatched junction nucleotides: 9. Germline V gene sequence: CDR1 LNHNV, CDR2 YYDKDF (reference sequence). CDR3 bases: TGTGCCACCAGCCCCATGGCAGGGGGCAGTGAAAAACTGTTTTTT. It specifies CATSPMAGGSEKLFF.

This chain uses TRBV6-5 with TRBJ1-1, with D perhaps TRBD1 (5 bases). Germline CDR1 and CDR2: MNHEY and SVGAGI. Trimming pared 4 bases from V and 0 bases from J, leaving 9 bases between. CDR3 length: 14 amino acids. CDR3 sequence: CASSSGFLNTEAFF. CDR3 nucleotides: TGTGCCAGCAGTTCAGGGTTCCTGAACACTGAAGCTTTCTTT.

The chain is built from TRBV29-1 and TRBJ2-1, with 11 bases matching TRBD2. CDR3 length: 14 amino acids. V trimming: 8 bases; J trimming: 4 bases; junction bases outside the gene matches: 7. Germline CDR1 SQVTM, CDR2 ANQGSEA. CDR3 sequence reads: CSTTGTSGYNEQFF. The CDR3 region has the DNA TGCAGCACCACCGGGACTAGCGGATACAATGAGCAGTTCTTC.

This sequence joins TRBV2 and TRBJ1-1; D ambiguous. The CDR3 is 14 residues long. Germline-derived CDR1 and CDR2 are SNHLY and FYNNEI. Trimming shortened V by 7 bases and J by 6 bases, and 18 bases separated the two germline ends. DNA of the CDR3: TGTGCCAGCACCCCCCAGTTCTCCGGAGCTGAAGCTTTCTTT. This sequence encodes CASTPQFSGAEAFF.

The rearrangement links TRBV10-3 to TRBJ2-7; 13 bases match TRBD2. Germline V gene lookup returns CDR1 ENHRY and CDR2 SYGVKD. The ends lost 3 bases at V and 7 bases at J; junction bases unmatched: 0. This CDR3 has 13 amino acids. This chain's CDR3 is CAISELAGGEQYF. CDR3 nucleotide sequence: TGTGCCATCAGTGAACTAGCGGGGGGGGAGCAGTACTTC.

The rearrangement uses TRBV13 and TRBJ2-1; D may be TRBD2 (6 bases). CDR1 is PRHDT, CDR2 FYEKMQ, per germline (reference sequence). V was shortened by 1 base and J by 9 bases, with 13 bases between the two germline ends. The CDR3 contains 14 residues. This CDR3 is CASSLAGVAPEQFF. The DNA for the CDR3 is TGTGCCAGCAGCTTAGCGGGAGTCGCCCCTGAGCAGTTCTTC.

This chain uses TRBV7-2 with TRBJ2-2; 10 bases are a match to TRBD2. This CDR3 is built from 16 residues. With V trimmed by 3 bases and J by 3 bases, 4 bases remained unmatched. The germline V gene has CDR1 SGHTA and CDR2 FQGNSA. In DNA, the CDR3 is TGTGCCAGCAGCTTCCTAGCGGGGGTAGACACCGGGGAGCTGTTTTTT. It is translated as CASSFLAGVDTGELFF.

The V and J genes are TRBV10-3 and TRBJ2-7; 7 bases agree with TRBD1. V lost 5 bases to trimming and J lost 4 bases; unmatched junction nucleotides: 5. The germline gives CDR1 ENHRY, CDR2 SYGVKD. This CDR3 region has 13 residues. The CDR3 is CAISTRGQYEQYF. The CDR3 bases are TGTGCCATCAGTACCCGGGGACAGTACGAGCAGTACTTC.

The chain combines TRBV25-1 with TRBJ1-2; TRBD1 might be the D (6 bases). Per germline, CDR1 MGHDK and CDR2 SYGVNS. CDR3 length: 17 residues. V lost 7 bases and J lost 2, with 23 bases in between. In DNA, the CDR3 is TGTGCCAGCAAACACCCCTCCTCGGACAGATCGAACTATGGCTACACCTTC. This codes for CASKHPSSDRSNYGYTF.

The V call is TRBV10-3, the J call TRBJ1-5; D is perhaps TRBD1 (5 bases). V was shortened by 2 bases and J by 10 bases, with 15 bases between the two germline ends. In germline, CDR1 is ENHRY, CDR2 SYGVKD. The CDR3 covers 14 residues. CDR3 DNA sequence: TGTGCCATCAGTGAGGGACAAAATCAGCTTCCCCAGCATTTT. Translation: CAISEGQNQLPQHF.

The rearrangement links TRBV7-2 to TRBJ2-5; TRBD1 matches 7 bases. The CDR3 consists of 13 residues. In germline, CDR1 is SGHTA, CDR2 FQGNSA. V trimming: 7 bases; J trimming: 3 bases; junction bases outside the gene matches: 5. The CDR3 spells CASNLGTEETQYF. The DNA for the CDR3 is TGTGCCAGCAACCTAGGGACAGAAGAGACCCAGTACTTC. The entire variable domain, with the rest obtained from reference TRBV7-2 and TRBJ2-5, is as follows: GAGVSQSPSNKVTEKGKDVELRCDPISGHTALYWYRQSLGQGLEFLIYFQGNSAPDKSGLPSDRFSAERTGGSVSTLTIQRTQQEDSAVYLCASNLGTEETQYFGPGTRLLVL.

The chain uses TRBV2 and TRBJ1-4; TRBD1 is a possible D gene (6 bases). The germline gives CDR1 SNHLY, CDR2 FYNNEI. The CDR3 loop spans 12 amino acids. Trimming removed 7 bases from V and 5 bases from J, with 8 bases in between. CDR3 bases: TGTGCCAGCATACAGGGAAATGAAAAACTGTTTTTT. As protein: CASIQGNEKLFF.

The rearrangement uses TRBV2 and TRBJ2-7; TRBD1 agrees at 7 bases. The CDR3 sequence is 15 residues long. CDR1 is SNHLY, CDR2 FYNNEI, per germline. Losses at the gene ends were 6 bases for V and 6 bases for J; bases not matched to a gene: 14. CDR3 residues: CASSALQGSLGEQYF. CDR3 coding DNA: TGTGCCAGCAGCGCGCTACAGGGGTCCCTCGGCGAGCAGTACTTC.

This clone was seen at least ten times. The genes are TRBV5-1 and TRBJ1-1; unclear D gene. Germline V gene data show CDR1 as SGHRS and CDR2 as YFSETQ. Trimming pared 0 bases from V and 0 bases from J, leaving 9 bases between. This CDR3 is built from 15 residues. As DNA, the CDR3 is TGCGCCAGCAGCTTGGGGGAGAATATGAACACTGAAGCTTTCTTT. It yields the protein CASSLGENMNTEAFF. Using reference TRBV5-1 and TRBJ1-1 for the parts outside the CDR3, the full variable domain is KAGVTQTPRYLIKTRGQQVTLSCSPISGHRSVSWYQQTPGQGLQFLFEYFSETQRNKGNFPGRFSGRQFSNSRSEMNVSTLELGDSALYLCASSLGENMNTEAFFGQGTRLTVV.

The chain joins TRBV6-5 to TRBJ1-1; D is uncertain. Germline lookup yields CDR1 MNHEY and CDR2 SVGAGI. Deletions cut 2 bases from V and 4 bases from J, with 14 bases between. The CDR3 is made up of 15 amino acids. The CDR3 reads CASSYEGRVATEAFF. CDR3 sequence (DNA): TGTGCCAGCAGTTACGAAGGGAGGGTCGCCACTGAAGCTTTCTTT.

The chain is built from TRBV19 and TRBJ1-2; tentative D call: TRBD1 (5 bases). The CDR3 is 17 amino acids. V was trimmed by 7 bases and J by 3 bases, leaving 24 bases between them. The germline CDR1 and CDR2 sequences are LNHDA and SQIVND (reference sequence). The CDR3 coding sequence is TGTGCCAGTACTCCTTACCCAGGGAAGCTCCATCACTATGGCTACACCTTC. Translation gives CASTPYPGKLHHYGYTF.

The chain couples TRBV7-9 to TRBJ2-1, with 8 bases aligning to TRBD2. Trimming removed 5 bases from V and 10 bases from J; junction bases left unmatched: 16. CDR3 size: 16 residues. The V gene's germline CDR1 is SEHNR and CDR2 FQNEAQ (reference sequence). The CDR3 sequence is CASSPTAVAGGREQFF. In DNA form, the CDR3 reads TGTGCCAGCAGCCCGACGGCTGTTGCGGGGGGCAGGGAGCAGTTCTTC.

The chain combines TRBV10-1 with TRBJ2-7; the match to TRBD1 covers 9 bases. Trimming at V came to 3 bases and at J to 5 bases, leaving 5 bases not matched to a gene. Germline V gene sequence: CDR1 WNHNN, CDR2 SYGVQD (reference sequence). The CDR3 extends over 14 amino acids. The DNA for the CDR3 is TGCGCCAGCAGTGATGTGGGACAGGGAGACGAGCAGTACTTC. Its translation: CASSDVGQGDEQYF.

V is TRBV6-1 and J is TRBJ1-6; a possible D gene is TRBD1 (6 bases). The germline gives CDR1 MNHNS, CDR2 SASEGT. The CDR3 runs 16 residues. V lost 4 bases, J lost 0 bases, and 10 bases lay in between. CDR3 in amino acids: CASSGTEISYNSPLHF. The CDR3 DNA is TGTGCCAGCAGTGGGACAGAAATCTCCTATAATTCACCCCTCCACTTT.

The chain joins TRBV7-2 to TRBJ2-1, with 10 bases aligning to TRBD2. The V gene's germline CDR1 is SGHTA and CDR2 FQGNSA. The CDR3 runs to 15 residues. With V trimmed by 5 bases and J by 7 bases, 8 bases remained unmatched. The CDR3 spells CASSLQAGGPNEQFF. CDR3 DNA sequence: TGTGCCAGCAGCCTCCAAGCGGGAGGGCCGAATGAGCAGTTCTTC. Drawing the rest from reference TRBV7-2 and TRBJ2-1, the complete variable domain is GAGVSQSPSNKVTEKGKDVELRCDPISGHTALYWYRQSLGQGLEFLIYFQGNSAPDKSGLPSDRFSAERTGGSVSTLTIQRTQQEDSAVYLCASSLQAGGPNEQFFGPGTRLTVL.

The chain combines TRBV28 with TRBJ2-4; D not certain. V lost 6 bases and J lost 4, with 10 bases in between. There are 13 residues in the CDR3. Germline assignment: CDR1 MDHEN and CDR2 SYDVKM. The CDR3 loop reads CASSGFTKNIQYF. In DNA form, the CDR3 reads TGTGCCAGCAGCGGTTTTACGAAAAACATTCAGTACTTC.

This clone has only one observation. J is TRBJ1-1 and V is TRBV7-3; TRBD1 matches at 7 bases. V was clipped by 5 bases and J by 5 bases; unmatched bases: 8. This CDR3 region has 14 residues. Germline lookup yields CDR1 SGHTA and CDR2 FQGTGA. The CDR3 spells CASSRDRSGTEAFF. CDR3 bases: TGTGCCAGCAGCAGGGACAGATCGGGGACTGAAGCTTTCTTT.

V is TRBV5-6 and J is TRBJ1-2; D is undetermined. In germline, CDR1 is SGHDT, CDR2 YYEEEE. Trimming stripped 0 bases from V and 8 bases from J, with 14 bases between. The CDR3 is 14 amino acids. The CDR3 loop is CASSLASGEGGYTF. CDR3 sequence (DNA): TGTGCCAGCAGCTTGGCCTCGGGTGAAGGAGGCTACACCTTC.

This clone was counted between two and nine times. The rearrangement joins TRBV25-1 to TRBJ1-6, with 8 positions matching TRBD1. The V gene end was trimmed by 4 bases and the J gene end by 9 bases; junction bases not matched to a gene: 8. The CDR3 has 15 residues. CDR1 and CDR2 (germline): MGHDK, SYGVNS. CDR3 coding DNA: TGTGCCAGCAGTGCATTCACAGGGGGAAGTTCACCCCTCCACTTT. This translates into CASSAFTGGSSPLHF.

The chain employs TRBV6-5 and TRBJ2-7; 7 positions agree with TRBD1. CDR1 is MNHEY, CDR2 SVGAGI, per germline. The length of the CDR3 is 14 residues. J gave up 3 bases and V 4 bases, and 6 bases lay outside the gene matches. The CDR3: CASSSGTEVYEQYF. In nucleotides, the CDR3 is TGTGCCAGCAGTTCCGGGACAGAGGTCTACGAGCAGTACTTC.

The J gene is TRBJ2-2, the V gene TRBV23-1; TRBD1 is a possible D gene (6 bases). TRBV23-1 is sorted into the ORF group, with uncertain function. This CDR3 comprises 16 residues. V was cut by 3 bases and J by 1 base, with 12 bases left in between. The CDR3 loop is CASSHRGAGNTGELFF. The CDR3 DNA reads TGCGCCAGCAGTCACAGGGGCGCGGGGAACACCGGGGAGCTGTTTTTT.

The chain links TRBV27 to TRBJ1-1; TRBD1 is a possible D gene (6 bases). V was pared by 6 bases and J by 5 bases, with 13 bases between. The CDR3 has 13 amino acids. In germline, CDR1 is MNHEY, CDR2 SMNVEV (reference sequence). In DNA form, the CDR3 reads TGTGCCAGCAGAGCAGGGGTTGCAACTGAAGCTTTCTTT. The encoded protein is CASRAGVATEAFF.

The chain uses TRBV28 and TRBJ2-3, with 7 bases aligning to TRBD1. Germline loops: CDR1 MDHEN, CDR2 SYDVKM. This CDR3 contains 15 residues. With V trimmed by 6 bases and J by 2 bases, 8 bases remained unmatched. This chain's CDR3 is CASSGMDRYTDTQYF. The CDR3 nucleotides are TGTGCCAGCAGCGGTATGGACAGGTACACAGATACGCAGTATTTT.

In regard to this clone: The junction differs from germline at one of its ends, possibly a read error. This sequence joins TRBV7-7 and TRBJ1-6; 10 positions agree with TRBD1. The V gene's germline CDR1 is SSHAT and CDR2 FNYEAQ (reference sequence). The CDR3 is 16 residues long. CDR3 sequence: CASSFRSRTGGGPLHF. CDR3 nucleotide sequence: TGTGCTAGCAGCTTTCGTTCCAGGACAGGGGGGGGACCCCTCCACTTT.

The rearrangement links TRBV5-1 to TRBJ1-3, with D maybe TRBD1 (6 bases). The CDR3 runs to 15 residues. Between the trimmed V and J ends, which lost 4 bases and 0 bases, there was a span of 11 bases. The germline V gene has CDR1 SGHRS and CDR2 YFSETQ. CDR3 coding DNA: TGCGCCAGCAGCGAGAGGGGGGGCTCTGGAAACACCATATATTTT. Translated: CASSERGGSGNTIYF.

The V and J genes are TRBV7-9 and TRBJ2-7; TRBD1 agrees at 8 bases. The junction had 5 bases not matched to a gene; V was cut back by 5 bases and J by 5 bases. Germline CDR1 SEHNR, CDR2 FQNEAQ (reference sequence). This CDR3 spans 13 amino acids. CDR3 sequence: CASSNRGKNEQYF. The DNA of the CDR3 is TGTGCCAGCAGCAACAGGGGGAAGAACGAGCAGTACTTC.